The clone carrying this T cell receptor (beta chain) was recorded a few times. Its matching antigen is unknown. This sample was taken from a study of Graves' ophthalmopathy and Graves' hyperthyroidism. Study-wide background: There was a collection of peripheral blood at initial diagnosis, before any treatment. Study-wide points: Using 13 signatures, a model distinguished ophthalmopathy from stable hyperthyroidism, reaching around 85% sensitivity and approximately 80% specificity.

The CDR3 has 15 amino acids. Per germline, CDR1 SGHNT and CDR2 YENEEA. The germline V and J ends were trimmed by 5 bases and 3 bases, with 13 bases remaining between them. Ophthalmopathy donors' eye disease showed moderate-to-severe activity, CAS of at least 3, NOSPECS of at least 4 and duration under 3 months. The PBMCs used were ones drawn from 8 to 10 ml of fresh peripheral blood. Amplified TCR beta CDR3 regions were obtained using RNA transcripts as template. After a first-round RT-PCR with HTBI primers, a second-round multiplex PCR was run. TCRdb passed the multiplex PCR reads through MiXCR, listing each CDR3 protein once. The sample has some 400,000 distinct CDR3 sequences; about a sixth are singletons.

The V and J genes are TRBV11-3 and TRBJ2-2; D may be TRBD2 (6 bases). This clonotype was obtained from a woman younger than 30 with Graves' ophthalmopathy. Sequencing was carried out using peripheral blood. Here the CDR3 reads CASSPGGSDTGELFF. The DNA of the CDR3 is TGTGCCAGCAGCCCAGGAGGGTCGGACACCGGGGAGCTGTTTTTT.